This TCR beta chain was profiled in a study of HIV-infected children after antiretroviral therapy interruption. In the study overall: For the interruption arm, samples span week 0 through about 3 years after study end.

RNA-based 3' RACE libraries used unique molecular identifiers. TCRdb ran MiXCR on the 3' RACE reads and lists one entry per CDR3 protein. The profile shows under 50,000 distinct CDR3 sequences, more than 3.5% of them singletons. Treatment in this sample: PENTA 11 planned treatment interruption arm or continuous ART arm. The sample holds many counts of this clonotype. The length of the CDR3 is 15 residues. J lost 0 bases, V lost 6 bases, and 6 bases had no gene match. This sequence originates from a pool of human donors with HIV. This chain links TRBV12-3 or TRBV12-4 with TRBJ2-3; TRBD1 aligns across 7 bases. Specimen: CD45RA+ CD4+ T cells from PBMCs, pooled from several time points, collected from a donor given antiretroviral therapy, either interrupted or continuous. Regarding subset: naive CD4+ CD45RA+ CD45RO- T cells. CDR3: CASSPTGSSTDTQYF. The CDR3 nucleotides read TGTGCCAGCAGCCCGACAGGGTCTAGCACAGATACGCAGTATTTT.